The source of this T cell receptor beta chain is a study of blood T cell repertoires in COVID-19. On the study more broadly: The origin of the acute and convalescent COVID-19 samples was the United States, Italy and Spain.

Generated by immunoSEQ multiplex PCR, the TCRdb table keeps only in-frame clones and is missing some. The sample has 250,000 or so clones, 84% seen once; the top ten hold 4%. This clonotype originated in a man aged 45-65 years with acute or convalescent COVID-19. The material sequenced was peripheral blood.

The CDR3 protein is CASSIDRGRLYEQFF. In DNA form, the CDR3 reads TGTGCCAGCAGCATTGACAGGGGGCGCTTGTATGAGCAGTTCTTC. This chain links TRBV5-8 with TRBJ2-1; TRBD1 aligns across 10 bases. This CDR3 has 15 residues. The trim removed 4 bases at V and 8 bases at J, leaving 9 bases unmatched. CDR1 is SGHTS, CDR2 YDEGEE, per germline.